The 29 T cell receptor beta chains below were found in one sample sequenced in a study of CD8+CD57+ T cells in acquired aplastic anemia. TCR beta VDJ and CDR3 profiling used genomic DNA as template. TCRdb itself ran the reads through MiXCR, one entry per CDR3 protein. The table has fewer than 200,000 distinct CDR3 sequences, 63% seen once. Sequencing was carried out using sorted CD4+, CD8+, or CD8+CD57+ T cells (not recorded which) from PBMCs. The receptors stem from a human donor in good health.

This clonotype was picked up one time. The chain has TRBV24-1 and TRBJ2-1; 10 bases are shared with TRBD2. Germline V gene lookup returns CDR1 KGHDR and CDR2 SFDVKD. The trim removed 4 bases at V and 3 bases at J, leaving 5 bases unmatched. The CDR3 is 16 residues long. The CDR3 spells CATSDPTSGFYNEQFF. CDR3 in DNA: TGTGCCACCAGTGACCCGACTAGCGGGTTCTACAATGAGCAGTTCTTC.

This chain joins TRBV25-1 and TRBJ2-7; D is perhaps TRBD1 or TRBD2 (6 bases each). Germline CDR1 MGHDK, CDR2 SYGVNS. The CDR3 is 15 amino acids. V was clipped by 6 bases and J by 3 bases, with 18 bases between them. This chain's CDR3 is CASSVEGGRFYEQYF. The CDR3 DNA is TGTGCCAGCAGCGTTGAGGGGGGAAGGTTCTACGAGCAGTACTTC.

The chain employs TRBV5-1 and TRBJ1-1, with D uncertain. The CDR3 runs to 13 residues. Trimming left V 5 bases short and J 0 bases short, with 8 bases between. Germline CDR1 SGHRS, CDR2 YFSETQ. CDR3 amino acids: CASRFRLNTEAFF. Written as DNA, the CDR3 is TGCGCCAGCAGGTTCAGACTGAACACTGAAGCTTTCTTT.

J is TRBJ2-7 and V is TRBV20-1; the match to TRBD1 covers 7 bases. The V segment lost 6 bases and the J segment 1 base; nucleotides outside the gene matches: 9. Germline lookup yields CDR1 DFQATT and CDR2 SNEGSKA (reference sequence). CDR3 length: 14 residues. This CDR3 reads CSALRTGISYEQYF. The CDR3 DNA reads TGCAGTGCCCTAAGGACAGGTATTTCCTACGAGCAGTACTTC.

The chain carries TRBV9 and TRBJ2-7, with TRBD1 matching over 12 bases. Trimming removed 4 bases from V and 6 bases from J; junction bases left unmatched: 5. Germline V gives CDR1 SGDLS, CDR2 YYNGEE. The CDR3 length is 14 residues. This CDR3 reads CASSRDRGLGEQYF. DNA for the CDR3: TGTGCCAGCAGCCGGGACAGGGGGCTCGGCGAGCAGTACTTC.

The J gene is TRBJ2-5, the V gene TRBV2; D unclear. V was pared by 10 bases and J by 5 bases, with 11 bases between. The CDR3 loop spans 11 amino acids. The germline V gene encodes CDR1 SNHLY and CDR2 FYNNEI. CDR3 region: CAITGRETQYF. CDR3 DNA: TGTGCCATCACGGGTCGGGAGACCCAGTACTTC. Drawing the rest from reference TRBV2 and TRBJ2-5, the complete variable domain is EPEVTQTPSHQVTQMGQEVILRCVPISNHLYFYWYRQILGQKVEFLVSFYNNEISEKSEIFDDQFSVERPDGSNFTLKIRSTKLEDSAMYFCAITGRETQYFGPGTRLLVL.

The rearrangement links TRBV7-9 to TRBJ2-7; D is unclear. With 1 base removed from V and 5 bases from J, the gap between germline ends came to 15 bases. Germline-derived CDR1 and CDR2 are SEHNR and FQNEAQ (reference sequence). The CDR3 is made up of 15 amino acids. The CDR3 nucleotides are TGTGCCAGCAGCTTAGGTGTAGCCATATACAACGAGCAGTACTTC. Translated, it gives CASSLGVAIYNEQYF.

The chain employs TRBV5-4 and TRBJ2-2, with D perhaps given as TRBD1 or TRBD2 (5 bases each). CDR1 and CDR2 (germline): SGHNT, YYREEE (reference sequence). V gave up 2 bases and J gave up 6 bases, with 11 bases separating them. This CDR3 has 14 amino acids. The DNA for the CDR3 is TGTGCCAGCAGCTTTCAACGGGACGCCGGGGAGCTGTTTTTT. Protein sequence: CASSFQRDAGELFF. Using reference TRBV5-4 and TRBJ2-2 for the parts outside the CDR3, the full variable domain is ETGVTQSPTHLIKTRGQQVTLRCSSQSGHNTVSWYQQALGQGPQFIFQYYREEENGRGNFPPRFSGLQFPNYSSELNVNALELDDSALYLCASSFQRDAGELFFGEGSRLTVL.

CDR3 sequence: CASSWDYPSGNEQFF. The DNA for the CDR3 is TGTGCCAGCAGCTGGGACTACCCCAGTGGCAATGAGCAGTTCTTC. The rearrangement links TRBV9 to TRBJ2-1, with 7 bases matching TRBD2. CDR3 size: 15 residues. Germline V lookup: CDR1 SGDLS, CDR2 YYNGEE. Trimming removed 4 bases from V and 6 bases from J; junction bases left unmatched: 10. The variable domain in full, with the rest retrieved from reference TRBV9 and TRBJ2-1, is DSGVTQTPKHLITATGQRVTLRCSPRSGDLSVYWYQQSLDQGLQFLIQYYNGEERAKGNILERFSAQQFPDLHSELNLSSLELGDSALYFCASSWDYPSGNEQFFGPGTRLTVL.

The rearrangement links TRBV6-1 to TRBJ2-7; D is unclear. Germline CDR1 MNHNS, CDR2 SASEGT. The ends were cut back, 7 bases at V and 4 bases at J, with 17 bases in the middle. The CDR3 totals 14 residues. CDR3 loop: CASNPSAGPYEQYF. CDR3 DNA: TGTGCCAGCAATCCTTCCGCAGGACCTTACGAGCAGTACTTC.

The CDR3 nucleotides read TGTGCCAGTAGCCGGCAGGGGGGGCGACGGACTGAAGCTTTCTTT. The encoded protein is CASSRQGGRRTEAFF. The gene calls are TRBV19 and TRBJ1-1, with 7 bases matching TRBD1. The CDR3 is made up of 15 amino acids. The germline CDR1 and CDR2 sequences are LNHDA and SQIVND (reference sequence). Trimming removed 6 bases from V and 5 bases from J; junction bases left unmatched: 12.

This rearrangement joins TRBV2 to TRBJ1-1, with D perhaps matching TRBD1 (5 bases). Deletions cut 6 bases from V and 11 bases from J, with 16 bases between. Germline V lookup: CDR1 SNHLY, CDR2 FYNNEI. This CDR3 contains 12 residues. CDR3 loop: CASSLRDGHAFF. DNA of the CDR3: TGTGCCAGCAGCCTCCGGGACGGGCACGCTTTCTTT.

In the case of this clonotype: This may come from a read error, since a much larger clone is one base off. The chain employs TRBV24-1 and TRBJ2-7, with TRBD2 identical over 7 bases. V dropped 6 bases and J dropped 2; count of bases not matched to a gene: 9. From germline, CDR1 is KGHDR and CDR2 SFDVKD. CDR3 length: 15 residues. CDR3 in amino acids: CATSLSSGGAYEQYF. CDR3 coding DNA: TGTGCCACCAGTTTATCTAGCGGAGGGGCCTACGAGCAGTACTTC.

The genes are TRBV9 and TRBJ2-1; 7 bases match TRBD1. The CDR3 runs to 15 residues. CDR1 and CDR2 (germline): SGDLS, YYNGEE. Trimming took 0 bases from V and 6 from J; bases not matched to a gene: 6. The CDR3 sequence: CASSVGGTAVNEQFF. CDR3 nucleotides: TGTGCCAGCAGCGTAGGTGGGACAGCCGTCAATGAGCAGTTCTTC.

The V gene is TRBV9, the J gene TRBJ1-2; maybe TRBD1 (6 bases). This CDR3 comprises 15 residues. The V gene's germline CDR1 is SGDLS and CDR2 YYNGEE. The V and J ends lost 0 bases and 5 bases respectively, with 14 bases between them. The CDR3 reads CASSVATDSSYGYTF. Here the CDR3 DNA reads TGTGCCAGCAGCGTAGCTACGGACAGTTCATATGGCTACACCTTC.

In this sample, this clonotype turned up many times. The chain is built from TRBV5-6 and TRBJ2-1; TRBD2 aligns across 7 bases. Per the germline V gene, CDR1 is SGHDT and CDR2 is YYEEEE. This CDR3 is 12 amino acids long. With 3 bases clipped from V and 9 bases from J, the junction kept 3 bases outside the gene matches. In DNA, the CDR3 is TGTGCCAGCAGCTGGGAGGGGTTTGAGCAGTTCTTC. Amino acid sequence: CASSWEGFEQFF.

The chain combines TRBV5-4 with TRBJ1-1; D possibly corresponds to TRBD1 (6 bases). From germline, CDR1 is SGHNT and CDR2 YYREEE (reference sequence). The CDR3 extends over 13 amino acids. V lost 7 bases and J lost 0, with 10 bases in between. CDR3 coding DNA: TGTGCCAGCCACAGGGATATGAACACTGAAGCTTTCTTT. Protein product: CASHRDMNTEAFF.

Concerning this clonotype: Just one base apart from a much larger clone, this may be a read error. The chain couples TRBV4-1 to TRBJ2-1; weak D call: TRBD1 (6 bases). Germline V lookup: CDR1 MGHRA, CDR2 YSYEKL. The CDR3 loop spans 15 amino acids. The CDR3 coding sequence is TGCGCCAGCAGCCAAACAGGGTTAGACAACAATGGGCAGTTCTTC. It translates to CASSQTGLDNNGQFF.

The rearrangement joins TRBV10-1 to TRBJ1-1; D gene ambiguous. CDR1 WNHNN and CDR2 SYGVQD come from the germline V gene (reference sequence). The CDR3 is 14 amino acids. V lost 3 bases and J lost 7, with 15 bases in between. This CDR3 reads CASSEGRERDEAFF. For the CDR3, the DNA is TGCGCCAGCAGTGAAGGCCGGGAACGAGATGAAGCTTTCTTT.

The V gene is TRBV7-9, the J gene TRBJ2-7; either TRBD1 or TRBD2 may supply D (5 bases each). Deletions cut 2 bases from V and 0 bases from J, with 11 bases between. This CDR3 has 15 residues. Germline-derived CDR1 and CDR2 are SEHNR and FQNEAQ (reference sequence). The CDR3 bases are TGTGCCAGCAGCTTAACCGGGACGGCCTCCTACGAGCAGTACTTC. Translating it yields CASSLTGTASYEQYF.

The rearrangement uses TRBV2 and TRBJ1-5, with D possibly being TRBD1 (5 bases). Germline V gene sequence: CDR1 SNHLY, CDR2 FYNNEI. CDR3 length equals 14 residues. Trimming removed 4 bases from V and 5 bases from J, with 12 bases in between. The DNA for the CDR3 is TGTGCCAGCAGTGTAATCAGGGCGGATCAGCCCCAGCATTTT. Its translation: CASSVIRADQPQHF.

CDR3 nucleotides: TGTGCCAGCCAAAACGGGAGGGGCTACGAGCAGTACTTC. It is translated as CASQNGRGYEQYF. V is TRBV24-1 and J is TRBJ2-7; 8 bases fit TRBD2. With 11 bases clipped from V and 3 bases from J, the junction kept 8 bases outside the gene matches. The CDR3 length is 13 residues. Germline CDR1 KGHDR, CDR2 SFDVKD.

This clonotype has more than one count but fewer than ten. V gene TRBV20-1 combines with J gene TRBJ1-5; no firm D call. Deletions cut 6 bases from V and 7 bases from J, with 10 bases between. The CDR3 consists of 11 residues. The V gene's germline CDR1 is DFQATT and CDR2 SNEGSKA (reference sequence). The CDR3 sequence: CSALTEQPQHF. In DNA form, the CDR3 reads TGCAGTGCCCTAACTGAACAGCCCCAGCATTTT.

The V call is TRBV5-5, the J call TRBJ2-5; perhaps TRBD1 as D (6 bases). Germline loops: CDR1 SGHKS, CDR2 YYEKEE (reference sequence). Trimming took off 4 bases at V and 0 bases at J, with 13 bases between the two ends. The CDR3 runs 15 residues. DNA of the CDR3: TGTGCCAGCAGCCCCAGGGGAAGTAACCAAGAGACCCAGTACTTC. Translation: CASSPRGSNQETQYF.

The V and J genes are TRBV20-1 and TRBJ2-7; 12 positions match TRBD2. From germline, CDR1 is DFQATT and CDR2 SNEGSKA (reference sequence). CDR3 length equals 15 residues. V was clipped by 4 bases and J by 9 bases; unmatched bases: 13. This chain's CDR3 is CSAKRSSGRAIWQYF. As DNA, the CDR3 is TGCAGTGCTAAACGATCTAGCGGGAGGGCCATTTGGCAGTACTTC.

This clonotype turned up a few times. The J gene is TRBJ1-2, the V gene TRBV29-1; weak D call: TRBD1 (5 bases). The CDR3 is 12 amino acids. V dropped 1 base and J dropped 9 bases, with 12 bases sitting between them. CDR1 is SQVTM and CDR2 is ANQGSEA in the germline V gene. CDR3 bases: TGCAGCGTTGAAGTCCCCAGGGAGAGCTACACCTTC. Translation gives CSVEVPRESYTF.

CDR3 sequence (DNA): TGTGCCAGCAGCCCCGCGGGGGACGATAATGAGCAGTTCTTC. It encodes CASSPAGDDNEQFF. The chain is built from TRBV7-8 and TRBJ2-1; 7 positions match TRBD2. Germline CDR1 is SGHVS and CDR2 is FQNEAQ. The CDR3 sequence is 14 residues long. V lost 5 bases and J lost 7; bases outside the gene matches: 8.

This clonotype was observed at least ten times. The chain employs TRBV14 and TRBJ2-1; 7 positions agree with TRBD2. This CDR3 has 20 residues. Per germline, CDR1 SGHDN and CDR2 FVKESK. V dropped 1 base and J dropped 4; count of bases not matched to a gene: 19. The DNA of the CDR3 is TGTGCCAGCAGCCAAGGTCCCTACCGGGCTAGCGGAAAGAATTACAATGAGCAGTTCTTC. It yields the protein CASSQGPYRASGKNYNEQFF. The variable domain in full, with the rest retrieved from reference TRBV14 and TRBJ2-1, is EAGVTQFPSHSVIEKGQTVTLRCDPISGHDNLYWYRRVMGKEIKFLLHFVKESKQDESGMPNNRFLAERTGGTYSTLKVQPAELEDSGVYFCASSQGPYRASGKNYNEQFFGPGTRLTVL.

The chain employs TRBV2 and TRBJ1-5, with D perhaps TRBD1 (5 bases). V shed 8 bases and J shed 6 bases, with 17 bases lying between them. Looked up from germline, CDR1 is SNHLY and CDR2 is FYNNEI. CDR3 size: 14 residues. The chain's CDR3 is CASGPGPRGQPQHF. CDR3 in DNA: TGTGCCAGCGGTCCGGGACCCCGGGGTCAGCCCCAGCATTTT.